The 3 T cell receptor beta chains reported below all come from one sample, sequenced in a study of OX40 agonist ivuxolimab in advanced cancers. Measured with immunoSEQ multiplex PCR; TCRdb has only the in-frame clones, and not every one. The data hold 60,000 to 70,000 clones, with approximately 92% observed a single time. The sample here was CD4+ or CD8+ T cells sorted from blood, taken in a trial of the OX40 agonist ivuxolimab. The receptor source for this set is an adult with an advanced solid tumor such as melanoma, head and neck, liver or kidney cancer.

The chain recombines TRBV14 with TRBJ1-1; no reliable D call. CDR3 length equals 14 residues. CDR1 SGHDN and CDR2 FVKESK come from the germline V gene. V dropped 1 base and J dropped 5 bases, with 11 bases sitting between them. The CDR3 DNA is TGTGCCAGCAGCCAAGGTCCCTGGAAGACTGAAGCTTTCTTT. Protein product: CASSQGPWKTEAFF.

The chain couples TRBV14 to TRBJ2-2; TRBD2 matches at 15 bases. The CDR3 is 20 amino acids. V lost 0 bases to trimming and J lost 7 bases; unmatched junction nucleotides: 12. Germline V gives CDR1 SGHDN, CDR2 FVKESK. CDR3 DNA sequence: TGTGCCAGCAGCCAAGACGGGACTAGCGGGGGGCCACGCCTTGGCGGGGAGCTGTTTTTT. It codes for CASSQDGTSGGPRLGGELFF. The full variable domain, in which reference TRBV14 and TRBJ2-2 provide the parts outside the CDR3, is EAGVTQFPSHSVIEKGQTVTLRCDPISGHDNLYWYRRVMGKEIKFLLHFVKESKQDESGMPNNRFLAERTGGTYSTLKVQPAELEDSGVYFCASSQDGTSGGPRLGGELFFGEGSRLTVL.

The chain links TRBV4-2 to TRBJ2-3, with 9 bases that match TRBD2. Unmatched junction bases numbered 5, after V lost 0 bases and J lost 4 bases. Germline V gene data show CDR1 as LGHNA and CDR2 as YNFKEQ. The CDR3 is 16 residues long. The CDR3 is CASSQDAGLAPDTQYF. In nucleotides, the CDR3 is TGTGCCAGCAGCCAAGATGCGGGACTAGCCCCAGATACGCAGTATTTT.